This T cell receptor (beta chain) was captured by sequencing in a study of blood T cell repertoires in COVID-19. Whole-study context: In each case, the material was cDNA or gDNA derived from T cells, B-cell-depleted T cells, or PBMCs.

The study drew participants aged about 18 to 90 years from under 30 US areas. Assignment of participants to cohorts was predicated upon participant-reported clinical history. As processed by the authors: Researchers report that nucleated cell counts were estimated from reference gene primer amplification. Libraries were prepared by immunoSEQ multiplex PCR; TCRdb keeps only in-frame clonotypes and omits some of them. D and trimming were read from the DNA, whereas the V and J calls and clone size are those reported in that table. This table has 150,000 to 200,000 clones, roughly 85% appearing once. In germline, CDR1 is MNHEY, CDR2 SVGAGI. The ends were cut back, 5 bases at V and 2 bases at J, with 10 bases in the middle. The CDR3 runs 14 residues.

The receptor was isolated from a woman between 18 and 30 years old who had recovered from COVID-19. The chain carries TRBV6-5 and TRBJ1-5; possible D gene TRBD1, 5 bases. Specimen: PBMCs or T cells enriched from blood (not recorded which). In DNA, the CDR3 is TGTGCCAGCAGTATCAGGGCCCGCAATCAGCCCCAGCATTTT. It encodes CASSIRARNQPQHF.